Sequencing of this TCR beta chain was carried out in a study of long-term antiretroviral therapy in people with HIV. Study outcomes and limitations: Pre-ART expanded clones dominated the repertoire at every time point.

The CDR3 loop spans 13 amino acids. The V gene's germline CDR1 is SGHNT and CDR2 YENEEA. Trimming removed 4 bases at V and 2 bases at J, with 6 bases between. As to this clone: Its antigen remains unknown.

Run at survey level, the immunoSEQ assay was version v3.0. Each sample had sequencing targeting about 40,000-55,000 T-cell genomes. Method: immunoSEQ multiplex PCR; TCRdb's copy keeps in-frame clones and lacks some. The profile shows 20,000 to 25,000 clones, around 82% of them singletons. Each contributor possessed a minimum of one pre-ART and a minimum of two post-ART PBMC samples. DNA was extracted from about 1-10 million thawed cryopreserved PBMC. Here the sequenced sample was unsorted PBMCs, taken 1.5 years after starting antiretroviral therapy. The TCR was taken from a man aged 25 to 40 with HIV. The J gene is TRBJ1-3, the V gene TRBV11-3, with D uncertain. The CDR3 region is CASSSGPGNTIYF. The CDR3 DNA reads as TGTGCCAGCAGCTCGGGCCCTGGAAACACCATATATTTT.